This T cell receptor (beta chain) was identified during a study of PD-1 blockade in classical Hodgkin lymphoma. Study at large: Nivolumab 3 mg/kg was given intravenously every 2 weeks.

Regarding the study as a whole: Underlying causes for the observed repertoire differences were not defined, possibly disease activity or prior therapy. It was among complete responders that baseline diversity resembled that of newly diagnosed patients. Excluded were patients who started nivolumab under 1 year after ASCT, a group that had lower diversity.

Relapse was seen in all patients after autologous stem cell transplantation, and brentuximab vedotin exposure was variable. The trim removed 1 base at V and 4 bases at J, leaving 14 bases unmatched. Germline V gives CDR1 LNHNV, CDR2 YYDKDF (reference sequence). The CDR3 is 19 amino acids. On this clone: No antigen is known for it.

Method: immunoSEQ multiplex PCR; TCRdb's copy keeps in-frame clones and lacks some. The table has more than 140,000 clones, 78% seen once. This specimen consisted of peripheral blood mononuclear cells (PBMCs), obtained before the second cycle of nivolumab. The sequence was collected from a human donor with classical Hodgkin lymphoma. The chain carries TRBV15 and TRBJ2-7, with TRBD2 identical over 12 bases. As DNA, the CDR3 is TGTGCCACCAGCAGAGTCACTAGCGGGGGGCCCGAGGGATGGTACGAGCAGTACTTC. It is translated as CATSRVTSGGPEGWYEQYF.